Following are 27 T cell receptor beta chains from one sample sequenced in a study of blood T cell repertoires in COVID-19. Generated by immunoSEQ multiplex PCR, the TCRdb table keeps only in-frame clones and is missing some. The sample has around 400,000 clones, approximately 89% seen once; the top ten hold about 2%. Sequencing was carried out using peripheral blood. The receptors were sampled from an older woman with COVID-19, enrolled during active disease.

This chain joins TRBV9 and TRBJ1-1, with 8 bases fitting TRBD1. CDR1 and CDR2 (germline): SGDLS, YYNGEE. V lost 0 bases to trimming and J lost 1 base; unmatched junction nucleotides: 2. The CDR3 contains 15 residues. CDR3 in DNA: TGTGCCAGCAGCGTAGTAGGACAGGGGAACACTGAAGCTTTCTTT. Translating it yields CASSVVGQGNTEAFF.

This rearrangement joins TRBV19 to TRBJ1-5; 8 bases line up with TRBD1. CDR1 is LNHDA, CDR2 SQIVND, per germline (reference sequence). Trimming at V came to 5 bases and at J to 0 bases, leaving 12 bases not matched to a gene. This CDR3 contains 18 residues. The CDR3 nucleotides are TGTGCCAGTAGTCCAGGTCGACAGGGGATTTATAGCAATCAGCCCCAGCATTTT. It specifies CASSPGRQGIYSNQPQHF.

The chain has TRBV6-5 and TRBJ1-4; perhaps TRBD1 as D (6 bases). This CDR3 region has 14 residues. Trimming pared 3 bases from V and 3 bases from J, leaving 8 bases between. The germline V gene has CDR1 MNHEY and CDR2 SVGAGI. The CDR3 DNA follows: TGTGCCAGCAGTTATACAGGGCCTAATGAAAAACTGTTTTTT. Protein sequence: CASSYTGPNEKLFF.

This clone occurred a few times. The chain carries TRBV30 and TRBJ2-7; tentative D call: TRBD1 (7 bases). This CDR3 is built from 14 residues. Germline V gene lookup returns CDR1 GTSNPN and CDR2 SVGIG (reference sequence). Trimming took 7 bases from V and 3 from J, leaving 19 bases between them. DNA of the CDR3: TGTGCCTCGGCATCGGAGGGGGACAGCTACGAGCAGTACTTC. Translated: CASASEGDSYEQYF.

This clone was seen a handful of times. The chain has TRBV7-8 and TRBJ1-1; 9 positions match TRBD1. This CDR3 is 17 amino acids long. V trimming: 4 bases; J trimming: 0 bases; junction bases outside the gene matches: 9. Looked up from germline, CDR1 is SGHVS and CDR2 is FQNEAQ. This CDR3 is CASSYAGTGRMNTEAFF. The CDR3 coding sequence is TGTGCCAGCAGCTACGCCGGGACAGGGCGTATGAACACTGAAGCTTTCTTT.

The rearrangement uses TRBV28 and TRBJ2-1; D gene uncertain. The V gene's germline CDR1 is MDHEN and CDR2 SYDVKM. The CDR3 length is 15 residues. Trimming shortened V by 1 base and J by 0 bases, and 7 bases separated the two germline ends. The CDR3, as DNA: TGTGCCAGCAGTTTATATTCGGGCTCCTACAATGAGCAGTTCTTC. Translated: CASSLYSGSYNEQFF.

The chain has TRBV28 and TRBJ2-7; 7 bases align to TRBD1. V lost 2 bases, J lost 3 bases, and 10 bases stayed unmatched. Per the germline V gene, CDR1 is MDHEN and CDR2 is SYDVKM. The CDR3 has 16 amino acids. The CDR3 loop reads CASSLSSATGNYEQYF. In DNA, the CDR3 is TGTGCCAGCAGTTTAAGTAGCGCGACAGGGAACTACGAGCAGTACTTC.

The chain couples TRBV5-1 to TRBJ2-5; D perhaps matches TRBD1 (7 bases). The CDR3 consists of 17 residues. Trimming left V 2 bases short and J 3 bases short, with 20 bases between. Germline CDR1 is SGHRS and CDR2 is YFSETQ. CDR3 loop: CASSLGGGQYVKETQYF. The CDR3 region has the DNA TGCGCCAGCAGCTTAGGAGGGGGCCAGTATGTGAAAGAGACCCAGTACTTC.

The chain has TRBV19 and TRBJ1-1, with D perhaps TRBD1 (6 bases). Trimming removed 3 bases at V and 0 bases at J, with 20 bases between. This CDR3 contains 18 residues. Germline CDR1 reads LNHDA; CDR2 reads SQIVND (reference sequence). The CDR3 nucleotides read TGTGCCAGTAGTATGGGGTCGGACAGTCGGTTTTTGAACACTGAAGCTTTCTTT. Translating gives CASSMGSDSRFLNTEAFF.

The chain combines TRBV6-5 with TRBJ1-1, with TRBD1 matching over 7 bases. This CDR3 is built from 13 residues. The trim removed 10 bases at V and 0 bases at J, leaving 5 bases unmatched. CDR1 is MNHEY and CDR2 is SVGAGI in the germline V gene. The CDR3, as DNA: TGTGCCACCAGGGGGGGAATGAACACTGAAGCTTTCTTT. This encodes CATRGGMNTEAFF.

This chain uses TRBV6-5 with TRBJ2-3; D is undetermined. In germline, CDR1 is MNHEY, CDR2 SVGAGI. The germline V and J ends were trimmed by 6 bases and 5 bases, with 9 bases remaining between them. The CDR3 length is 12 residues. CDR3 DNA sequence: TGTGCCAGCAGACCTACGCAAGATACGCAGTATTTT. Encoded protein: CASRPTQDTQYF.

The CDR3 bases are TGTGCCAGCAGCTCGACTGGGGCAAATTCACCCCTCCACTTT. It codes for CASSSTGANSPLHF. The chain employs TRBV3-1 (or the pseudogene TRBV3-2) and TRBJ1-6; perhaps TRBD1 as D (5 bases). Germline V gene sequence: CDR1 LGHDT, CDR2 YNNKEL (reference sequence). Trimming removed 5 bases at V and 7 bases at J, with 12 bases between. This CDR3 spans 14 amino acids.

The chain couples TRBV19 to TRBJ2-7; TRBD2 matches 10 bases. J was trimmed by 3 bases and V by 5 bases; bases with no gene match: 7. CDR3 size: 15 residues. Per germline, CDR1 LNHDA and CDR2 SQIVND (reference sequence). As DNA, the CDR3 is TGTGCCAGTAGTCCTAGCGGGGGAACAAGCTACGAGCAGTACTTC. This codes for CASSPSGGTSYEQYF. The full variable domain, completed using reference TRBV19 and TRBJ2-7, is DGGITQSPKYLFRKEGQNVTLSCEQNLNHDAMYWYRQDPGQGLRLIYYSQIVNDFQKGDIAEGYSVSREKKESFPLTVTSAQKNPTAFYLCASSPSGGTSYEQYFGPGTRLTVT.

The chain carries TRBV6-6 and TRBJ1-6; D might be TRBD1 (5 bases). The germline V gene has CDR1 MNHNY and CDR2 SVGAGI (reference sequence). Trimming pared 4 bases from V and 7 bases from J, leaving 14 bases between. The CDR3 loop spans 15 amino acids. Written as DNA, the CDR3 is TGTGCCAGCAGTTTACAGGTTGCTGCAAATTCACCCCTCCACTTT. Its protein product is CASSLQVAANSPLHF.

This clone was counted a few times. V is TRBV18 and J is TRBJ1-1, with 8 positions matching TRBD1. V shed 5 bases and J 0 bases; nucleotides not matched to a gene: 8. The germline V gene has CDR1 KGHSH and CDR2 LQKENI. There are 16 residues in the CDR3. As DNA, the CDR3 is TGTGCCAGCTCATTGGGACAGGTATACTTGAACACTGAAGCTTTCTTT. Translating gives CASSLGQVYLNTEAFF. The full variable domain, completed using reference TRBV18 and TRBJ1-1, is NAGVMQNPRHLVRRRGQEARLRCSPMKGHSHVYWYRQLPEEGLKFMVYLQKENIIDESGMPKERFSAEFPKEGPSILRIQQVVRGDSAAYFCASSLGQVYLNTEAFFGQGTRLTVV.

The CDR3: CASSPEGAGNQPQHF. CDR3 bases: TGTGCCAGCTCACCTGAGGGGGCGGGCAATCAGCCCCAGCATTTT. The gene calls are TRBV18 and TRBJ1-5; 7 nucleotides line up with TRBD1. The junction had 4 bases not matched to a gene; V was cut back by 3 bases and J by 2 bases. Germline V lookup: CDR1 KGHSH, CDR2 LQKENI. The CDR3 is made up of 15 amino acids.

The chain combines TRBV15 with TRBJ2-3; D is possibly TRBD2 (7 bases). Germline V gene data show CDR1 as LNHNV and CDR2 as YYDKDF (reference sequence). The CDR3 runs to 18 residues. V was trimmed by 0 bases and J by 4 bases, leaving 20 bases between them. CDR3 sequence reads: CATSRDRGAWGTADTQYF. CDR3 nucleotide sequence: TGTGCCACCAGCAGAGATCGGGGGGCCTGGGGTACGGCAGATACGCAGTATTTT.

The chain carries TRBV10-1 and TRBJ2-5; a weak D match, TRBD1 (5 bases). This CDR3 is built from 13 residues. Germline values: CDR1 WNHNN, CDR2 SYGVQD (reference sequence). Between the trimmed V and J ends, which lost 0 bases and 10 bases, there was a span of 12 bases. The DNA of the CDR3 is TGCGCCAGCAGTGAGTCAGGGGTAGTCAACCAGTACTTC. Translation: CASSESGVVNQYF.

In its sample, this clone was seen once. V usage is TRBV7-3 and J usage is TRBJ1-1; the D gene is possibly TRBD1 (6 bases). Deletions cut 1 base from V and 6 bases from J, with 15 bases between. The V gene's germline CDR1 is SGHTA and CDR2 FQGTGA. There are 15 residues in the CDR3. CDR3 region: CASSLRGGTISEAFF. CDR3 DNA: TGTGCCAGCAGCTTAAGAGGGGGTACGATCTCTGAAGCTTTCTTT.

A single count supports this clone. This sequence joins TRBV19 and TRBJ1-2, with a tentative D call TRBD1 (6 bases). The length of the CDR3 is 14 residues. Germline CDR1 and CDR2: LNHDA and SQIVND (reference sequence). Trimming cost V 7 bases and J 4 bases, with 16 bases left between them. The CDR3 bases are TGTGCCAGTAACCCGACAGGACAATTCTATGGCTACACCTTC. This sequence encodes CASNPTGQFYGYTF.

This chain connects TRBV10-3 to TRBJ1-2; a weak D match, TRBD1 (6 bases). The CDR3 totals 11 residues. Germline CDR1 ENHRY, CDR2 SYGVKD. The V gene lost 6 bases and the J gene lost 10 bases, with 12 bases spanning the gap. The CDR3 reads CAIRRTDSYTF. Here the CDR3 DNA reads TGTGCCATCAGAAGGACAGACTCCTACACCTTC.

This chain's CDR3 is CASSQTPGRTNTEAFF. In DNA, the CDR3 is TGCGCCAGCAGCCAAACCCCGGGGAGGACGAACACTGAAGCTTTCTTT. This chain uses TRBV4-1 with TRBJ1-1; D is unresolved. Germline assignment: CDR1 MGHRA and CDR2 YSYEKL. The CDR3 covers 16 residues. V lost 2 bases to trimming and J lost 1 base, with 14 bases between them.

The V and J genes are TRBV6-1 and TRBJ2-3; 8 nucleotides match TRBD2. The CDR3 loop spans 14 amino acids. Germline values: CDR1 MNHNS, CDR2 SASEGT. J lost 5 bases, V lost 3 bases, and 4 bases had no gene match. CDR3 sequence: CASSDRGGGDTQYF. CDR3 in DNA: TGTGCCAGCAGTGACCGGGGGGGTGGAGATACGCAGTATTTT.

This clone was observed a handful of times. The chain combines TRBV5-1 with TRBJ2-7, with 9 bases fitting TRBD2. V dropped 0 bases and J dropped 2; count of bases not matched to a gene: 9. The CDR3 is 17 amino acids. Germline loops: CDR1 SGHRS, CDR2 YFSETQ. Here the CDR3 DNA reads TGCGCCAGCAGCTTGGCCCCTACGACTAGCGGAACCTACGAGCAGTACTTC. Amino acid sequence: CASSLAPTTSGTYEQYF.

The J gene is TRBJ1-2, the V gene TRBV5-6, with D unresolved. Trimming removed 0 bases from V and 8 bases from J, with 14 bases in between. The CDR3 consists of 14 residues. The germline V gene encodes CDR1 SGHDT and CDR2 YYEEEE. Here the CDR3 DNA reads TGTGCCAGCAGCTTGGCCCCTGTGTCCGGGGGCTACACCTTC. Protein sequence: CASSLAPVSGGYTF.

CDR3 nucleotide sequence: TGTGCCAGCAGTGAAACCGGGACAGGGGGCACTGAAGCTTTCTTT. It translates to CASSETGTGGTEAFF. The rearrangement uses TRBV25-1 and TRBJ1-1, with TRBD1 matching over 11 bases. Per the germline V gene, CDR1 is MGHDK and CDR2 is SYGVNS. CDR3 length equals 15 residues. J gave up 4 bases and V 2 bases, and 3 bases lay outside the gene matches.

This chain joins TRBV7-2 and TRBJ2-5; D might be TRBD2 (6 bases). Between the trimmed V and J ends, which lost 5 bases and 4 bases, there was a span of 17 bases. There are 15 residues in the CDR3. The germline gives CDR1 SGHTA, CDR2 FQGNSA. The CDR3 nucleotides read TGTGCCAGCAGCCCCGCCTCGACTAGTTCAGAGACCCAGTACTTC. This gives the protein CASSPASTSSETQYF.